The 24 T cell receptor beta chains below all came from one sample that was sequenced in a study of monozygotic twins with inflammatory bowel disease. TCRdb reanalyzed the 5' RACE reads, giving one entry per CDR3 protein sequence and no DNA. This repertoire includes over 110,000 distinct CDR3 sequences. Input material: blood. These receptors were taken from a human donor with ulcerative colitis or Crohn's disease, or a healthy co-twin of an affected twin (not recorded which).

This sequence joins TRBV24-1 and TRBJ2-1. This CDR3 region has 16 residues. Germline CDR1 is KGHDR and CDR2 is SFDVKD. The CDR3 is CATSDSRELPYNEQFF.

The genes are TRBV30 and TRBJ2-3; checking the TCRdb D call of TRBD2 is not possible without DNA. The CDR3 has 15 residues. The germline gives CDR1 GTSNPN, CDR2 SVGIG (reference sequence). CDR3: CAWSPSSGRVGTQYF.

This sequence joins TRBV5-5 and TRBJ1-5; as DNA is missing, the TRBD1 call by TCRdb cannot be tested. CDR1 is SGHKS and CDR2 is YYEKEE in the germline V gene (reference sequence). The CDR3 sequence is 15 residues long. CDR3 region: CASSLRGYANQPQHF. The full variable domain, with the rest looked up from reference TRBV5-5 and TRBJ1-5, is DAGVTQSPTHLIKTRGQQVTLRCSPISGHKSVSWYQQVLGQGPQFIFQYYEKEERGRGNFPDRFSARQFPNYSSELNVNALLLGDSALYLCASSLRGYANQPQHFGDGTRLSIL.

V and J are TRBV7-2 and TRBJ2-7. This CDR3 contains 14 residues. CDR1 and CDR2 (germline): SGHTA, FQGNSA. This CDR3 reads CASSSIGQSYEQYF. The full variable domain, in which reference TRBV7-2 and TRBJ2-7 provide the parts outside the CDR3, is GAGVSQSPSNKVTEKGKDVELRCDPISGHTALYWYRQSLGQGLEFLIYFQGNSAPDKSGLPSDRFSAERTGGSVSTLTIQRTQQEDSAVYLCASSSIGQSYEQYFGPGTRLTVT.

J is TRBJ1-4 and V is TRBV5-1; TCRdb gives TRBD1 as the D gene, but with no DNA this cannot be confirmed. The V gene's germline CDR1 is SGHRS and CDR2 YFSETQ. The CDR3 is made up of 14 amino acids. The CDR3 protein is CASGKGAINEKLFF.

The genes are TRBV20-1 and TRBJ2-7. Germline values: CDR1 DFQATT, CDR2 SNEGSKA (reference sequence). CDR3 length equals 14 residues. The CDR3: CSARQPAPNYEQYF.

The chain combines TRBV11-1 with TRBJ2-6; TCRdb outputs TRBD1, but without DNA this stays unchecked. The germline V gene encodes CDR1 SGHAT and CDR2 FQDESV (reference sequence). The CDR3 is 18 amino acids. This CDR3 is CASSPRQGTLSGANVLTF.

The J gene is TRBJ2-7, the V gene TRBV5-1; lacking DNA, the TRBD1 call made by TCRdb goes unchecked. Germline loops: CDR1 SGHRS, CDR2 YFSETQ. The CDR3 consists of 15 residues. The CDR3 reads CASSPGTARTYEQYF.

This chain joins TRBV9 and TRBJ2-5; TCRdb outputs TRBD2, but without DNA this stays unchecked. The CDR3 is made up of 15 amino acids. Germline CDR1 and CDR2: SGDLS and YYNGEE. The CDR3 is CASSVAPGLQETQYF.

The chain joins TRBV11-2 to TRBJ2-5; the D call from TCRdb, TRBD1, cannot be confirmed without DNA. This CDR3 is built from 18 residues. CDR1 SGHAT and CDR2 FQNNGV come from the germline V gene. The CDR3 is CASSLKSEGVSLQETQYF.

This CDR3 is CASSTRTGGLETQYF. V gene TRBV19 combines with J gene TRBJ2-5; as DNA is missing, the TRBD1 call by TCRdb cannot be tested. The CDR3 sequence is 15 residues long. Germline CDR1 and CDR2: LNHDA and SQIVND (reference sequence).

V usage is TRBV7-9 and J usage is TRBJ1-2; TCRdb's D call of TRBD1 is untestable without DNA. CDR1 is SEHNR, CDR2 FQNEAQ, per germline (reference sequence). This CDR3 has 16 residues. The CDR3 sequence: CASSLGDTRRNYGYTF.

The chain recombines TRBV11-2 with TRBJ2-1; TCRdb's assignment of TRBD1 cannot be checked, as there is no DNA. The CDR3 runs 20 residues. Germline V gene lookup returns CDR1 SGHAT and CDR2 FQNNGV. The CDR3 protein is CASSLILSGGAVRSYNEQFF. Looking up the rest from reference TRBV11-2 and TRBJ2-1 gives the full variable domain: EAGVAQSPRYKIIEKRQSVAFWCNPISGHATLYWYQQILGQGPKLLIQFQNNGVVDDSQLPKDRFSAERLKGVDSTLKIQPAKLEDSAVYLCASSLILSGGAVRSYNEQFFGPGTRLTVL.

The chain is built from TRBV7-9 and TRBJ1-2; the D call from TCRdb, TRBD1, cannot be confirmed without DNA. The CDR3 length is 15 residues. Germline V gene sequence: CDR1 SEHNR, CDR2 FQNEAQ (reference sequence). This CDR3 reads CASSLGPGENYGYTF.

The gene calls are TRBV6-1 and TRBJ2-2; the D call from TCRdb, TRBD1, cannot be confirmed without DNA. The CDR3 loop spans 17 amino acids. The germline gives CDR1 MNHNS, CDR2 SASEGT. The CDR3 reads CASSEILGQGMPGELFF.

This chain uses TRBV27 with TRBJ1-4; the D gene TCRdb calls, TRBD1, cannot be checked with no DNA. Per the germline V gene, CDR1 is MNHEY and CDR2 is SMNVEV (reference sequence). This CDR3 is built from 14 residues. The CDR3 spells CASSPGGVKEKLFF.

V is TRBV20-1 and J is TRBJ2-7; there is no DNA to check the TCRdb D call of TRBD2. The germline V gene has CDR1 DFQATT and CDR2 SNEGSKA (reference sequence). The CDR3 runs 15 residues. The CDR3 loop is CSARGLYAYSYEQYF.

This chain uses TRBV20-1 with TRBJ1-2. The CDR3 consists of 13 residues. The germline CDR1 and CDR2 sequences are DFQATT and SNEGSKA (reference sequence). CDR3 amino acids: CSARGGRDYGYTF.

The chain carries TRBV6-4 and TRBJ2-1; TCRdb reports TRBD2, a call that lacks DNA to check it against. Germline V gene lookup returns CDR1 MRHNA and CDR2 SNTAGT. The CDR3 length is 14 residues. This CDR3 is CASSFSSGVDEQFF.

The chain employs TRBV20-1 and TRBJ1-1. CDR1 is DFQATT, CDR2 SNEGSKA, per germline (reference sequence). This CDR3 is 13 amino acids long. CDR3 protein: CVGQTPPNTEAFF.

This rearrangement joins TRBV28 to TRBJ2-7; TCRdb names TRBD1, which stays unverified in the absence of DNA. Germline-derived CDR1 and CDR2 are MDHEN and SYDVKM. This CDR3 is 13 amino acids long. The CDR3 sequence: CASSTRGRGEQYF.

The chain joins TRBV6-2 or TRBV6-3 to TRBJ2-7; TCRdb's D gene call, TRBD2, goes unchecked for lack of DNA. Germline CDR1 is MNHEY and CDR2 is SVGEGT. This CDR3 has 14 amino acids. The CDR3 reads CASSGLVFSYEQNF.

This chain links TRBV6-1 with TRBJ2-7; no DNA is available, so the TRBD1 call from TCRdb remains unchecked. Per germline, CDR1 MNHNS and CDR2 SASEGT. CDR3 size: 17 residues. The CDR3 here is CASSHDTDRGRSYEQYF.

The rearrangement links TRBV18 to TRBJ1-6; TCRdb indicates TRBD1, and absent DNA this call remains unverified. The CDR3 spans 16 residues. The V gene's germline CDR1 is KGHSH and CDR2 LQKENI. The CDR3: CASSPMGQGQNSPLHF.